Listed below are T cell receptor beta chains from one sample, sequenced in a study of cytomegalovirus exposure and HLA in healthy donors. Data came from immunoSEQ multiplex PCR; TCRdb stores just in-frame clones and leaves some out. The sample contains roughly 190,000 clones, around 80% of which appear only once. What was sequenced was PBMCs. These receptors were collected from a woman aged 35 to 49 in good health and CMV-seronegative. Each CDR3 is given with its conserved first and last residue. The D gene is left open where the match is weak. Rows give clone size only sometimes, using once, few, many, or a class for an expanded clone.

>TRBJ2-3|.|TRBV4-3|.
CASSQEGGGNTQYF
TGCGCCAGCAGCCAAGAAGGCGGAGGGAATACGCAGTATTTT
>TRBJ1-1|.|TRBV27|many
CASSPRGTEAFF
TGTGCCAGCAGTCCTCGGGGCACTGAAGCTTTCTTT
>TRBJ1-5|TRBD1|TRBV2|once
CASSAQGVGNQPQHF
TGTGCCAGCAGTGCACAGGGGGTAGGCAATCAGCCCCAGCATTTT
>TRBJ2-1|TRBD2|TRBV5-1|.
CASSHGTSGRREQFF
TGCGCCAGCAGCCATGGGACTAGCGGGAGAAGAGAGCAGTTCTTC
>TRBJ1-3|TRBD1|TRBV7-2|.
CASSSGVQGAAGNTIYF
TGTGCCAGCAGCTCCGGAGTACAGGGGGCGGCTGGAAACACCATATATTTT
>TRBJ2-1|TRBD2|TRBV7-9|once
CASSTPGTSGNNEQFF
TGTGCCAGCAGCACCCCCGGGACTAGCGGGAACAATGAGCAGTTCTTC
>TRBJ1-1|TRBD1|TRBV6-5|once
CASHRQGATEAFF
TGTGCCAGCCATAGGCAGGGGGCCACTGAAGCTTTCTTT
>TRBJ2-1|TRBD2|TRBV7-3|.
CASSRTSGRASYNEQFF
TGTGCCAGCAGCCGCACTAGCGGGAGGGCTTCCTACAATGAGCAGTTCTTC
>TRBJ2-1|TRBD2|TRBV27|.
CASSPKGERREGEYNEQFF
TGTGCCAGCAGCCCCAAGGGGGAGAGGCGGGAGGGGGAATACAATGAGCAGTTCTTC
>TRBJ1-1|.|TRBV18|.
CASSPSNSNTEAFF
TGTGCCAGCTCACCAAGCAACTCAAACACTGAAGCTTTCTTT
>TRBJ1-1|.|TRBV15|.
CATSVQGGGTEAFF
TGTGCCACCAGCGTACAGGGTGGCGGGACTGAAGCTTTCTTT
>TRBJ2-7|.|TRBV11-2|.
CASSPTAYEQYF
TGTGCCAGCAGCCCGACAGCCTACGAGCAGTACTTC
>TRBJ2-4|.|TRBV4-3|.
CASSQDRGNIQYF
TGCGCCAGCAGCCAAGATCGAGGGAACATTCAGTACTTC
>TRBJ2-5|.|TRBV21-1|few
CASSKAYREGCWPETQYF
TGTGCCAGCAGCAAAGCGTACCGGGAGGGCTGTTGGCCAGAGACCCAGTACTTC
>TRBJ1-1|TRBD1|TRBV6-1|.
CASSLGTGSTEAFF
TGTGCCAGCAGTCTAGGGACAGGGAGCACTGAAGCTTTCTTT
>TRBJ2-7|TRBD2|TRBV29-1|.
CSVGGLAGTYEQYF
TGCAGCGTTGGGGGCCTAGCGGGAACCTACGAGCAGTACTTC
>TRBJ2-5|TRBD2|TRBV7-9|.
CASSLAVRLAVQETQYF
TGTGCCAGCAGCTTAGCGGTGCGACTAGCGGTTCAAGAGACCCAGTACTTC